Described below is a single T cell receptor (beta chain) sequence and its context. The antigen remains unidentified. The protocol was immunoSEQ multiplex PCR, while the TCRdb copy is restricted to in-frame clones and leaves out a portion. The top ten hold approximately 0.22% of the sample, which has roughly 110,000 clones, approximately 92% seen once. This sample is drawn from a study of graft-versus-host responses after intestinal transplantation. This CDR3 spans 17 amino acids. Germline V gives CDR1 SGHRS, CDR2 YFSETQ. J gave up 3 bases and V 0 bases, and 6 bases lay outside the gene matches. The chain employs TRBV5-1 and TRBJ2-1; 10 nucleotides line up with TRBD2. The source was unstimulated CD4+ T cells sorted from spleen or lymph node cells, collected before transplant. This receptor was identified in a human donor who was the organ donor for an intestinal transplant. The CDR3 is CASSLASGRVFYNEQFF. Written as DNA, the CDR3 is TGCGCCAGCAGCTTGGCCAGCGGGAGGGTGTTCTACAATGAGCAGTTCTTC.